This T cell receptor (beta chain) comes out of a study of blood T cell repertoires in COVID-19. Turning to the study itself: Donors in the United States, Italy and Spain gave samples during acute or convalescent COVID-19.

V trimming: 5 bases; J trimming: 4 bases; junction bases outside the gene matches: 8. Germline loops: CDR1 KGHSH, CDR2 LQKENI. The CDR3 is made up of 15 amino acids. Original handling: The assay estimated nucleated cells by amplifying reference gene primers. Using immunoSEQ multiplex PCR, the repertoire was profiled, and TCRdb retains in-frame clones only, with some absent. The D gene and trimming were derived from the DNA, and the V and J assignments and clone size from that table. The sample records about 350,000 clones, approximately 89% being singletons. The genes are TRBV18 and TRBJ1-5; TRBD1 matches 7 bases. The sample taken for sequencing was peripheral blood. This TCR came from a young woman who had recovered from COVID-19. The CDR3 here is CASSEDRVGNQPQHF. As DNA, the CDR3 is TGTGCCAGCTCAGAAGACAGGGTCGGGAATCAGCCCCAGCATTTT.